Following are 28 T cell receptor beta chains from one sample sequenced in a study of T cells in Graves' hyperthyroidism and ophthalmopathy (dated by TCRdb to between 2019 and 2020). Library construction relied on multiplex PCR. The sequencing machine was an Illumina HiSeq 2000. Amplification of TCR beta CDR3 regions was carried out from RNA transcripts. The TCR CDR3 was subjected to a first round of RT-PCR using the HTBI primer set and the Qiagen OneStep RT-PCR kit. Using fastp at Q25 and MiXCR, TCRdb reprocessed the public reads and kept productive beta chains. Each record represents a unique CDR3 protein, reported with the most common genes and DNA among its rows. The table for this sample lists some 760,000 distinct CDR3 sequences; 13% to 15% of them were counted only once. The ten largest clones capture roughly 10% of the sample. Sequenced input: blood. The receptor set was obtained from a woman aged 18-29 years with Graves' hyperthyroidism.

This clonotype was picked up a small number of times. This sequence joins TRBV7-2 and TRBJ2-5; D not certain. Trimming took 1 base from V and 5 from J, leaving 8 bases between them. The CDR3 extends over 13 amino acids. Germline V lookup: CDR1 SGHTA, CDR2 FQGNSA. The CDR3 DNA reads as TGTGCCAGCAGCTTAGGAGTCTTGGAGACCCAGTACTTC. It yields the protein CASSLGVLETQYF.

Worth noting for this clonotype: A much larger clonotype is one base distant, so this may be a read error. The chain has TRBV2 and TRBJ2-1, with 8 bases matching TRBD1. J gave up 12 bases and V 8 bases, and 12 bases lay outside the gene matches. Looked up from germline, CDR1 is SNHLY and CDR2 is FYNNEI. CDR3 size: 13 residues. The CDR3 is CASLPPGGRRQFF. CDR3 DNA: TGTGCCAGCCTCCCCCCAGGGGGCCGAAGGCAGTTCTTC.

The rearrangement links TRBV20-1 to TRBJ2-5; D might be TRBD1 (6 bases). In germline, CDR1 is DFQATT, CDR2 SNEGSKA (reference sequence). V was trimmed by 3 bases and J by 5 bases, leaving 13 bases between them. This CDR3 has 13 residues. The CDR3, as DNA: TGCAGTGCTAGTCCACAGGGTGGGGAGACCCAGTACTTC. As protein: CSASPQGGETQYF.

V and J are TRBV5-4 and TRBJ2-7; 9 bases line up with TRBD2. The CDR3 is 13 residues long. The V gene's germline CDR1 is SGHNT and CDR2 YYREEE (reference sequence). With 7 bases clipped from V and 0 bases from J, the junction kept 2 bases outside the gene matches. Here the CDR3 reads CASGGRDSYEQYF. The CDR3 DNA sequence: TGTGCCAGCGGCGGGAGGGACTCCTACGAGCAGTACTTC. The full variable domain, completed using reference TRBV5-4 and TRBJ2-7, is ETGVTQSPTHLIKTRGQQVTLRCSSQSGHNTVSWYQQALGQGPQFIFQYYREEENGRGNFPPRFSGLQFPNYSSELNVNALELDDSALYLCASGGRDSYEQYFGPGTRLTVT.

This clonotype was detected ten times or more. The genes are TRBV4-1 and TRBJ2-7, with 7 positions matching TRBD2. V lost 5 bases and J lost 3; bases outside the gene matches: 4. The length of the CDR3 is 13 residues. CDR1 and CDR2 from the germline V gene are MGHRA and YSYEKL. CDR3 sequence reads: CASSKTSFYEQYF. The CDR3 DNA sequence: TGCGCCAGCAGCAAGACTAGCTTCTACGAGCAGTACTTC.

This chain links TRBV12-3 or TRBV12-4 with TRBJ2-7; TRBD2 agrees at 10 bases. The CDR3 covers 17 residues. With V trimmed by 8 bases and J by 4 bases, 17 bases remained unmatched. Written as DNA, the CDR3 is TGTGCCAGCGGTCCTCTACGAGCGGGGGGGCTGTCTTACGAGCAGTACTTC. It specifies CASGPLRAGGLSYEQYF.

This clonotype has just one count. V is TRBV29-1 and J is TRBJ2-3; D is ambiguous. The V and J ends lost 3 bases and 1 base respectively, with 11 bases between them. Germline values: CDR1 SQVTM, CDR2 ANQGSEA. The CDR3 is 14 amino acids. The CDR3 region is CSVEGFWGTDTQYF. Here the CDR3 DNA reads TGCAGCGTTGAGGGGTTTTGGGGCACAGATACGCAGTATTTT.

The chain carries TRBV19 and TRBJ1-6, with TRBD1 matching 8 bases. Losses at the gene ends were 3 bases for V and 8 bases for J; bases not matched to a gene: 3. Germline CDR1 reads LNHDA; CDR2 reads SQIVND (reference sequence). This CDR3 has 14 residues. The CDR3 region has the DNA TGTGCCAGTAGTATCCCAGGGGGCGATTCACCCCTCCACTTT. It is translated as CASSIPGGDSPLHF.

The chain links TRBV6-2 or TRBV6-3 to TRBJ2-1; the match to TRBD2 covers 12 bases. Germline CDR1 and CDR2: MNHEY and SVGEGT. J lost 9 bases, V lost 6 bases, and 15 bases had no gene match. This CDR3 has 17 amino acids. The CDR3, as DNA: TGTGCCAGCAGGGGTGGCAGGGAGAAACTAGCGGGAGGTGAGCAGTTCTTC. Translation: CASRGGREKLAGGEQFF.

The chain couples TRBV4-3 to TRBJ1-6; no clear D. The V and J ends lost 0 bases and 10 bases respectively, with 7 bases between them. The germline V gene has CDR1 LGHNA and CDR2 YSLEER. The CDR3 has 13 residues. The CDR3 DNA is TGCGCCAGCAGCCAAGATCTCCCCTCACCCCTCCACTTT. Translating gives CASSQDLPSPLHF.

This rearrangement joins TRBV6-2 or TRBV6-3 to TRBJ2-7; a possible D gene is TRBD1 (5 bases). Germline CDR1 and CDR2: MNHEY and SVGEGT. Trimming cost V 4 bases and J 6 bases, with 13 bases left between them. The CDR3 extends over 13 amino acids. CDR3 region: CASSSRELSEQYF. Written as DNA, the CDR3 is TGTGCCAGCAGTTCCAGGGAATTAAGCGAGCAGTACTTC.

This clonotype was detected many times. This rearrangement joins TRBV28 to TRBJ1-4, with D hard to call. The CDR3 runs 12 residues. Trimming took off 6 bases at V and 5 bases at J, with 7 bases between the two ends. The germline CDR1 and CDR2 sequences are MDHEN and SYDVKM. In DNA form, the CDR3 reads TGTGCCAGCAGGGGCTGGAATGAAAAACTGTTTTTT. Residues: CASRGWNEKLFF.

This clonotype was seen ten or more times. The rearrangement uses TRBV30 and TRBJ2-7; a weak D match, TRBD1 (6 bases). CDR1 is GTSNPN and CDR2 is SVGIG in the germline V gene (reference sequence). Trimming pared 3 bases from V and 3 bases from J, leaving 12 bases between. The CDR3 is 13 amino acids. CDR3 protein: CAWRDSTVYEQYF. The CDR3 coding sequence is TGTGCCTGGAGGGACAGTACCGTCTACGAGCAGTACTTC.

This clonotype was counted only a few times. This chain connects TRBV4-1 to TRBJ2-3; D ambiguous. The length of the CDR3 is 16 residues. Germline assignment: CDR1 MGHRA and CDR2 YSYEKL. Trimming removed 0 bases from V and 2 bases from J, with 12 bases in between. CDR3 sequence (DNA): TGCGCCAGCAGCCAAGATCGACTGCCTTACACAGATACGCAGTATTTT. Residues: CASSQDRLPYTDTQYF.

This clonotype has a handful of counts. This chain uses TRBV6-2 or TRBV6-3 with TRBJ2-5, with 11 bases that match TRBD2. J lost 5 bases, V lost 6 bases, and 14 bases had no gene match. The CDR3 has 17 residues. The germline V gene encodes CDR1 MNHEY and CDR2 SVGEGT. As DNA, the CDR3 is TGTGCCAGCAGCCGCGACTATCTAGCGGGAGGTCGGGAGACCCAGTACTTC. It encodes CASSRDYLAGGRETQYF.

This clonotype has at least ten counts. The rearrangement uses TRBV28 and TRBJ2-2; D is possibly TRBD1 (5 bases). With 11 bases removed from V and 2 bases from J, the gap between germline ends came to 12 bases. The CDR3 runs 13 residues. The germline V gene encodes CDR1 MDHEN and CDR2 SYDVKM. CDR3 in amino acids: CAAWTFNTGELFF. The CDR3 DNA reads as TGTGCCGCTTGGACATTCAACACCGGGGAGCTGTTTTTT.

This clonotype has only a few counts. This rearrangement joins TRBV14 to TRBJ2-7; D tentatively fits TRBD1 or TRBD2 (5 bases each). Germline assignment: CDR1 SGHDN and CDR2 FVKESK. V lost 4 bases and J lost 2, with 21 bases in between. This CDR3 region has 17 residues. This CDR3 reads CASSPRGRSTPTYEQYF. DNA of the CDR3: TGTGCCAGCAGCCCCCGGGGCAGATCGACACCTACCTACGAGCAGTACTTC. The full variable domain, rest sourced from reference TRBV14 and TRBJ2-7, is EAGVTQFPSHSVIEKGQTVTLRCDPISGHDNLYWYRRVMGKEIKFLLHFVKESKQDESGMPNNRFLAERTGGTYSTLKVQPAELEDSGVYFCASSPRGRSTPTYEQYFGPGTRLTVT.

This clonotype was counted at least ten times. The chain is built from TRBV13 and TRBJ2-1, with 7 bases identical to TRBD1. Germline trimming cut 5 bases from V and 8 bases from J; bases unmatched to any gene: 9. Germline values: CDR1 PRHDT, CDR2 FYEKMQ (reference sequence). The length of the CDR3 is 14 residues. The CDR3 nucleotides read TGTGCCAGCAGCGCAAGAGACAGGGTCGATGAGCAGTTCTTC. Translation: CASSARDRVDEQFF.

This clonotype was observed many times. V and J are TRBV6-2 or TRBV6-3 and TRBJ2-1; no clear D gene. The CDR3 extends over 12 amino acids. Per germline, CDR1 MNHEY and CDR2 SVGEGT. V was clipped by 6 bases and J by 5 bases, with 8 bases between them. CDR3 sequence (DNA): TGTGCCAGCAGCAGTGGCCACAATGAGCAGTTCTTC. Amino acid sequence: CASSSGHNEQFF.

The table lists this clonotype with many counts. V gene TRBV12-3 or TRBV12-4 combines with J gene TRBJ2-7; the D gene is possibly TRBD2 (6 bases). Trimming stripped 3 bases from V and 3 bases from J, with 12 bases between. The CDR3 has 14 amino acids. DNA of the CDR3: TGTGCCAGCAGTTTGGGGACTCCTTACTACGAGCAGTACTTC. It yields the protein CASSLGTPYYEQYF.

This clonotype came up many times. The gene calls are TRBV20-1 and TRBJ2-5; D not resolved. The V end was cut by 5 bases, the J end by 1 base, with 5 bases between. Germline V gene lookup returns CDR1 DFQATT and CDR2 SNEGSKA (reference sequence). There are 11 residues in the CDR3. In DNA, the CDR3 is TGCAGTGCTCTCATCCAAGAGACCCAGTACTTC. This gives the protein CSALIQETQYF.

The sample holds many counts of this clonotype. The chain has TRBV3-1 and TRBJ2-7, with D uncertain. Trimming cost V 4 bases and J 3 bases, with 10 bases left between them. The CDR3 length is 13 residues. Per germline, CDR1 LGHDT and CDR2 YNNKEL (reference sequence). The CDR3 here is CASSPELFYEQYF. CDR3 DNA: TGTGCCAGCAGCCCCGAGCTCTTCTACGAGCAGTACTTC.

This clonotype occurred many times. V gene TRBV28 combines with J gene TRBJ2-7, with 9 bases aligning to TRBD1. V gave up 5 bases and J gave up 1 base; unmatched junction bases: 12. CDR1 is MDHEN, CDR2 SYDVKM, per germline. CDR3 length equals 17 residues. The CDR3 here is CASSAPPGTGKSYEQYF. CDR3 bases: TGTGCCAGCAGTGCACCACCCGGGACAGGGAAATCCTACGAGCAGTACTTC.

The sample holds a few counts of this clonotype. This sequence joins TRBV15 and TRBJ2-4; D is ambiguous. The germline V gene has CDR1 LNHNV and CDR2 YYDKDF (reference sequence). V lost 3 bases, J lost 0 bases, and 12 bases lay in between. This CDR3 region has 16 residues. This CDR3 reads CATSRAQVLAKNIQYF. DNA for the CDR3: TGTGCCACCAGCAGGGCCCAGGTCCTAGCCAAAAACATTCAGTACTTC.

The chain joins TRBV3-1 to TRBJ2-1, with D perhaps matching TRBD2 (6 bases). Trimming removed 2 bases from V and 9 bases from J, with 17 bases in between. The CDR3 runs 15 residues. The germline CDR1 and CDR2 sequences are LGHDT and YNNKEL (reference sequence). The CDR3 is CASSQHPGLGVEQFF. In DNA, the CDR3 is TGTGCCAGCAGCCAACACCCGGGACTCGGGGTTGAGCAGTTCTTC.

The chain combines TRBV19 with TRBJ1-4, with a possible D match to TRBD1 (6 bases). CDR3 length equals 13 residues. V dropped 7 bases and J dropped 10 bases, with 16 bases sitting between them. From germline, CDR1 is LNHDA and CDR2 SQIVND (reference sequence). The CDR3 loop is CASTTTGLGKLFF. In DNA form, the CDR3 reads TGTGCCAGTACCACCACAGGGCTGGGAAAACTGTTTTTT.

This clonotype was observed at least ten times. V usage is TRBV12-3 or TRBV12-4 and J usage is TRBJ1-2, with TRBD1 matching 8 bases. The CDR3 spans 15 residues. J was trimmed by 4 bases and V by 7 bases; bases with no gene match: 11. Written as DNA, the CDR3 is TGTGCCAGCAACCCACAGGGGGTTCCCTCCTATGGCTACACCTTC. Protein sequence: CASNPQGVPSYGYTF.

This clonotype was counted at least ten times. This sequence joins TRBV27 and TRBJ2-1, with 11 bases lining up with TRBD1. Per the germline V gene, CDR1 is MNHEY and CDR2 is SMNVEV (reference sequence). This CDR3 is built from 15 residues. The J segment lost 4 bases and the V segment lost 8 bases, leaving 7 bases of the junction unmatched. The CDR3 is CASSLGTGGYNEQFF. In DNA form, the CDR3 reads TGTGCCAGCTCACTCGGGACAGGGGGTTACAATGAGCAGTTCTTC.